This T cell receptor (beta chain) was observed in a study of blood T cell repertoires in COVID-19. This CDR3 is 14 amino acids long. Germline V lookup: CDR1 SGHNT, CDR2 YYREEE (reference sequence). The V segment lost 5 bases and the J segment 4 bases; nucleotides outside the gene matches: 3. Clones were sequenced by immunoSEQ multiplex PCR, and TCRdb holds only the in-frame ones, with some missing. The top ten hold 4.5% to 5% of the sample, which has around 60,000 clones, over 60% seen once. Sample: peripheral blood. The source of this sequence is a woman in her 70s with COVID-19, enrolled during active disease. The gene calls are TRBV5-4 and TRBJ2-2; 9 bases map to TRBD1. The CDR3 nucleotides read TGTGCCAGCAGTTCACAGGGGGCCACCGGGGAGCTGTTTTTT. Protein: CASSSQGATGELFF.